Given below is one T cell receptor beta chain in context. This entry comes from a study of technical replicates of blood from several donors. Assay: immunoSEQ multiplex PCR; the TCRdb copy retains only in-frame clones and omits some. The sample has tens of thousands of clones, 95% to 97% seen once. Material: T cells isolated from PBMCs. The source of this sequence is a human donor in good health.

The CDR3 loop is CASSGGLAYHNEQFF. CDR3 in DNA: TGTGCCAGCAGTGGGGGACTAGCGTATCACAATGAGCAGTTCTTC. J is TRBJ2-1 and V is TRBV6-5; 10 bases fit TRBD2. The CDR3 has 15 amino acids. The V gene end was trimmed by 5 bases and the J gene end by 5 bases; junction bases not matched to a gene: 6. CDR1 and CDR2 from the germline V gene are MNHEY and SVGAGI.